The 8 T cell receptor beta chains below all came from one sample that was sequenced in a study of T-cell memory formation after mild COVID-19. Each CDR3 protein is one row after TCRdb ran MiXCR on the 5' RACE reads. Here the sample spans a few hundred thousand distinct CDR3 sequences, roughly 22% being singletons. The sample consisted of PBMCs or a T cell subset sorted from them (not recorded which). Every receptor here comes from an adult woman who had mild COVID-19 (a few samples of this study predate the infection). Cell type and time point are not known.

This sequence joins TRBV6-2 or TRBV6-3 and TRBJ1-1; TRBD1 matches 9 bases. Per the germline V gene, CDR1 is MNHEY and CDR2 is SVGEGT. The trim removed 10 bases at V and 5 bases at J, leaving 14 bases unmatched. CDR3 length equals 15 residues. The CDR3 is CATDPTGGKYTEAFF. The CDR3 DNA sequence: TGTGCCACCGACCCTACAGGGGGCAAGTATACTGAAGCTTTCTTT.

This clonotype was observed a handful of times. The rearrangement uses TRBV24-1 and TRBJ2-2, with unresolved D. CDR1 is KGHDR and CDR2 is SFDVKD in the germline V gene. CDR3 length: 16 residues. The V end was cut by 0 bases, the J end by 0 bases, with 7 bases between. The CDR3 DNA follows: TGTGCCACCAGTGATTTGGGCGGAACGAACACCGGGGAGCTGTTTTTT. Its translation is CATSDLGGTNTGELFF.

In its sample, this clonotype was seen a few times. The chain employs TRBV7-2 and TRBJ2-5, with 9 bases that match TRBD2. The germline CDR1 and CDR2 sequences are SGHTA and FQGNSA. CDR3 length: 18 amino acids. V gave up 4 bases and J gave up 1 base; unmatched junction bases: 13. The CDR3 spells CASSYAYSSGGSQETQYF. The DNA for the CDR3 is TGTGCCAGCAGCTACGCCTACTCAAGCGGGGGGTCCCAAGAGACCCAGTACTTC.

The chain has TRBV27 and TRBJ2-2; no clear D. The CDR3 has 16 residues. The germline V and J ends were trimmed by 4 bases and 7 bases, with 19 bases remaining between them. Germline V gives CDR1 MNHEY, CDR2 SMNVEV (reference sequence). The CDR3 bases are TGTGCCAGCAGTTCCTACCTCCGACGGCGCGGCGGGGAGCTGTTTTTT. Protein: CASSSYLRRRGGELFF.

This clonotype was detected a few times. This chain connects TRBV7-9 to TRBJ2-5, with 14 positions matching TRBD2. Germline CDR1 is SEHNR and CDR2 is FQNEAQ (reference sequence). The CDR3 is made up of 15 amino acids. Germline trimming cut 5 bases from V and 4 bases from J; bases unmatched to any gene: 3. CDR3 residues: CASSTGLAGAETQYF. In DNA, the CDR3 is TGTGCCAGCAGCACGGGACTAGCGGGAGCAGAGACCCAGTACTTC.

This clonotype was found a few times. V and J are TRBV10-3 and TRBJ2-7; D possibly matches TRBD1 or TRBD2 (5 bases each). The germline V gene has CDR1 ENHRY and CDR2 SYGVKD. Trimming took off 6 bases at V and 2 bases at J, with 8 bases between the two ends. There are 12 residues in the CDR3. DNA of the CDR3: TGTGCCATCAGGGGGACGGCCTACGAGCAGTACTTC. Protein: CAIRGTAYEQYF.

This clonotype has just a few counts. The CDR3 DNA is TGTGCCAGTAGACCTAGAGCGGGAGGTCTTGAGCAGTTCTTC. Its protein product is CASRPRAGGLEQFF. This rearrangement joins TRBV19 to TRBJ2-1, with 9 bases matching TRBD2. Unmatched junction bases numbered 9, after V lost 6 bases and J lost 9 bases. There are 14 residues in the CDR3. Germline-derived CDR1 and CDR2 are LNHDA and SQIVND (reference sequence). The whole variable domain, remainder taken from reference TRBV19 and TRBJ2-1, is DGGITQSPKYLFRKEGQNVTLSCEQNLNHDAMYWYRQDPGQGLRLIYYSQIVNDFQKGDIAEGYSVSREKKESFPLTVTSAQKNPTAFYLCASRPRAGGLEQFFGPGTRLTVL.

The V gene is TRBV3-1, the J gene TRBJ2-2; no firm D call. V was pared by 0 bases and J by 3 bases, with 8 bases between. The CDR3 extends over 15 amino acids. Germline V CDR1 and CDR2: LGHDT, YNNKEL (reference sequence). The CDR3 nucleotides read TGTGCCAGCAGCCAAGATTTGATTGACACCGGGGAGCTGTTTTTT. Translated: CASSQDLIDTGELFF. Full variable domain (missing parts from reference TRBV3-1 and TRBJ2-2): DTAVSQTPKYLVTQMGNDKSIKCEQNLGHDTMYWYKQDSKKFLKIMFSYNNKELIINETVPNRFSPKSPDKAHLNLHINSLELGDSAVYFCASSQDLIDTGELFFGEGSRLTVL.